Listed here is a single T cell receptor beta chain. This clonotype was counted only a few times. Which antigen it targets is not known. Base qualities were left out, and no much larger clone turns up one base away. The CDR3 starts with the cysteine, ends with the phenylalanine, and has 12 residues. Here the CDR3 DNA is all that survives: 36 bases in frame from base 1. V is reduced by 7 bases and J by 5 bases, leaving a spacing of 11 bases between them. CDR1 is given as MDHEN and CDR2 as SYDVKM, both from the germline V gene. The run used an Illumina NovaSeq 6000. TCRalpha and TCRbeta cDNA libraries were built by 5'RACE with constant-segment primers, adding sample barcodes and unique molecular identifiers. RNA was extracted from every sample with Trizol reagent. Libraries were amplified in two PCR steps, with a second sample barcode and Illumina TruSeq adapters added in the second step. Sequencing of the libraries was done on an Illumina NovaSeq, producing 2 x 150 bp paired-end reads. The source study handled its data this way. The reads were demultiplexed and collapsed into UMI-guided consensus sequences using migec v1.2.7. Using mixcr v2.1.11, the UMI consensuses were aligned to TRA and TRB V and J templates and assembled into clonotypes. A clonotype was counted as expanded or contracted only when both edgeR and NoisET called the clonotype significant, with the noise models trained on biological replicates. For edgeR calls, a false discovery rate-adjusted p below 0.01 and a log2 fold-change threshold of 1 were applied. As an exploratory analysis of dynamics, PCA with hierarchical clustering was applied to max-normalized trajectories of the 1000 most abundant clonotypes. The CD4 or CD8 phenotype of responding clones was assigned using the separately sequenced CD4+ and CD8+ repertoires. TCRdb passed the public sequencing reads through fastp at Q25 and MiXCR, retaining productive beta sequences. Identical CDR3 proteins give one entry, which carries the most common genes and DNA. It is TCRdb's table, rather than the study itself, that gives the V and J calls and clone size. The sample contains roughly 160,000 distinct CDR3 sequences, approximately 12% of them found a single time. Approximately 3.3% of the sample comes from the top ten.

Ficoll-Paque density gradient centrifugation was the method used to isolate PBMCs. This entry comes from a study of T-cell memory formation after mild COVID-19 listed by TCRdb under 2021. About the full investigation: TCR sequence clusters from the two donors were found to be largely donor specific. In two donors, T-cell clones that expanded and contracted after mild COVID-19 were tracked by sequencing TCRalpha and TCRbeta repertoires over time. The cohort was made up of two young adult volunteers, one female and one male, who were previously healthy.

What the authors observed across the whole study: Some responding clones were detected in pre-infection memory, which suggested that pre-existing cross-reactive memory T cells had joined the SARS-CoV-2 response. Only a couple of mild cases were covered by the study, and larger cohorts that include severe cases with pre-infection samples were considered necessary. Clones contracting from day 15 to 85 had balanced CD4/CD8 phenotypes, while a second wave expanding from day 15 to 37 was biased towards CD4+. Contracting CD4+ clones appeared mostly in the CM and EM memory subsets, whereas CD8+ clones were enriched in EMRA. The second-wave clones that peaked on day 37 were not confirmed to be SARS-CoV-2 specific.

Sequencing was performed on PBMCs or a T cell subset sorted from them (not recorded which). The chain is assembled from TRBV28 and TRBJ1-2, with the D gene uncertain. This sequence was found in a man younger than 30 who had mild COVID-19 (a few samples of this study predate the infection). The sample titles of this study are shuffled in the database, so cell type and time point are left out; the donor was told from shared clones. This receptor carries the CDR3 CASTKQHYGYTF. The DNA reads TGTGCCAGCACTAAACAGCATTATGGCTACACCTTC.